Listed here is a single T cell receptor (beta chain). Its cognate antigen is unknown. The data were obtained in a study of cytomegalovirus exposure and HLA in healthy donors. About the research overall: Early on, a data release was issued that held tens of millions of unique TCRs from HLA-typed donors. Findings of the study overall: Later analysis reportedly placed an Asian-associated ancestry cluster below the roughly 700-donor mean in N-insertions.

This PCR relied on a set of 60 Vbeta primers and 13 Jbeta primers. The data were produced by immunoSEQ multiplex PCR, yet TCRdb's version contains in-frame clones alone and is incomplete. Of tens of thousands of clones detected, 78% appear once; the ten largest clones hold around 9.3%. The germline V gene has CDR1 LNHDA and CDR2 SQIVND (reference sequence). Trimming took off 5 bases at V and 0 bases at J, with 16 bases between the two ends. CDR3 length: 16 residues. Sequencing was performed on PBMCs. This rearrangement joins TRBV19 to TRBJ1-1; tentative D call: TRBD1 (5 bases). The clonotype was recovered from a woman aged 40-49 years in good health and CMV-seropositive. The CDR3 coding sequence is TGTGCCAGTAGTCAGCGGGACCCTTACCTGAACACTGAAGCTTTCTTT. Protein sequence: CASSQRDPYLNTEAFF.